The next 32 T cell receptor beta chains were all read from a single sample in a study of graft-versus-host responses after intestinal transplantation. Assay used: immunoSEQ multiplex PCR; TCRdb lists only in-frame clones, some missing. Of about 25,000 clones in the sample, around two fifths were seen once. This sample comprised alloreactive CD4+ T cells from a mixed lymphocyte reaction culture, obtained before intestinal transplant. As to subset: CFSE-low proliferating T cells sorted from roughly six-day pre-transplant mixed lymphocyte reaction (GvH or HvG direction). These receptors were obtained from a human patient who received an intestinal transplant.

The chain uses TRBV6-1 and TRBJ2-1; 9 nucleotides line up with TRBD1. V trimming: 10 bases; J trimming: 6 bases; junction bases outside the gene matches: 10. Germline CDR1 and CDR2: MNHNS and SASEGT. The CDR3 consists of 14 residues. The CDR3 DNA reads TGTGCCACCTCGAGGACAGGGGCTACCAATGAGCAGTTCTTC. Protein product: CATSRTGATNEQFF.

This clone showed up just a few times. J is TRBJ1-5 and V is TRBV7-8; TRBD1 is a possible D gene (6 bases). V lost 0 bases, J lost 4 bases, and 7 bases lay in between. This CDR3 has 14 residues. CDR1 and CDR2 from the germline V gene are SGHVS and FQNEAQ. This chain's CDR3 is CASSLARGNQPQHF. CDR3 nucleotides: TGTGCCAGCAGCTTAGCGAGGGGGAATCAGCCCCAGCATTTT.

In its sample, this clone ranks as medium-sized. The rearrangement joins TRBV4-1 to TRBJ1-3, with a weak D call TRBD1 (6 bases). Trimming removed 1 base at V and 1 base at J, with 11 bases between. Germline CDR1 MGHRA, CDR2 YSYEKL. The CDR3 is 16 amino acids. CDR3 coding DNA: TGCGCCAGCAGCCAAGCTTTCAGGGGTTCTGGAAACACCATATATTTT. Protein sequence: CASSQAFRGSGNTIYF.

The chain has TRBV6-5 and TRBJ1-2, with D possibly matching TRBD1 (6 bases). The CDR3 runs 13 residues. Trimming pared 6 bases from V and 3 bases from J, leaving 11 bases between. Germline loops: CDR1 MNHEY, CDR2 SVGAGI. The CDR3 nucleotides are TGTGCCAGCAGGGACAGCCAGGACTATGGCTACACCTTC. This translates into CASRDSQDYGYTF.

A word on this clone: A read error may account for a junction end that differs from germline. This chain connects TRBV30 to TRBJ2-5; D is possibly TRBD2 (6 bases). The CDR3 consists of 14 residues. The germline CDR1 and CDR2 sequences are GTSNPN and SVGIG (reference sequence). For the CDR3, the DNA is TGTGCCTGGAGTAGTTGGGGGGACCAGGAGACCCAGTACTTC. Its translation: CAWSSWGDQETQYF. Using reference TRBV30 and TRBJ2-5 for the parts outside the CDR3, the full variable domain is SQTIHQWPATLVQPVGSPLSLECTVEGTSNPNLYWYRQAAGRGLQLLFYSVGIGQISSEVPQNLSASRPQDRQFILSSKKLLLSDSGFYLCAWSSWGDQETQYFGPGTRLLVL.

The chain has TRBV9 and TRBJ2-3, with D hard to call. V was trimmed by 0 bases and J by 2 bases, leaving 13 bases between them. The germline V gene encodes CDR1 SGDLS and CDR2 YYNGEE. There are 16 residues in the CDR3. For the CDR3, the DNA is TGTGCCAGCAGCGTAGCACGAGGCTTCCCCACAGATACGCAGTATTTT. Translation gives CASSVARGFPTDTQYF.

This rearrangement joins TRBV14 to TRBJ1-1; D is unresolved. The CDR3 is made up of 13 amino acids. Germline assignment: CDR1 SGHDN and CDR2 FVKESK. V lost 4 bases and J lost 1, with 7 bases in between. In DNA, the CDR3 is TGTGCCAGCAGCCTTGACTGGAACACTGAAGCTTTCTTT. Translation gives CASSLDWNTEAFF.

This clone was seen only a few times. The genes are TRBV6-5 and TRBJ1-2, with D tentatively TRBD1 (6 bases). V lost 2 bases and J 4 bases, leaving 11 bases between the germline ends. CDR3 length: 14 amino acids. In germline, CDR1 is MNHEY, CDR2 SVGAGI. The CDR3 sequence is CASSYGGGFYGYTF. CDR3 DNA sequence: TGTGCCAGCAGTTACGGGGGGGGCTTCTATGGCTACACCTTC.

The rearrangement uses TRBV11-3 and TRBJ1-6; D remains ambiguous. Germline values: CDR1 SGHNT, CDR2 YENEEA. The CDR3 has 13 residues. V was clipped by 3 bases and J by 6 bases, with 6 bases between them. CDR3 nucleotide sequence: TGTGCCAGCAGCTTTACTGCTAATTCACCCCTCCACTTT. It is translated as CASSFTANSPLHF.

This clone was counted between two and nine times. V gene TRBV5-1 combines with J gene TRBJ2-2, with D unclear. Trimming took 0 bases from V and 4 from J, leaving 4 bases between them. The CDR3 covers 13 residues. The germline CDR1 and CDR2 sequences are SGHRS and YFSETQ. CDR3 amino acids: CASSLVITGELFF. The CDR3 DNA reads as TGCGCCAGCAGCTTGGTCATCACCGGGGAGCTGTTTTTT.

The chain couples TRBV5-5 to TRBJ2-7, with TRBD1 matching over 9 bases. Germline values: CDR1 SGHKS, CDR2 YYEKEE (reference sequence). There are 15 residues in the CDR3. With 5 bases clipped from V and 3 bases from J, the junction kept 9 bases outside the gene matches. The CDR3 protein is CASREPGQGFYEQYF. The CDR3 DNA follows: TGTGCCAGCAGGGAACCGGGACAGGGCTTCTACGAGCAGTACTTC.

This clone has more than one count but fewer than ten. The chain recombines TRBV7-6 with TRBJ2-3; D possibly corresponds to TRBD2 (6 bases). Germline V CDR1 and CDR2: SGHVS, FNYEAQ. The CDR3 is made up of 15 amino acids. V dropped 5 bases and J dropped 2 bases, with 14 bases sitting between them. As DNA, the CDR3 is TGTGCCAGCAGCCCCTCCGTGCGGGACACAGATACGCAGTATTTT. Translating it yields CASSPSVRDTDTQYF.

By share, this clone counts as medium-sized. The chain joins TRBV5-6 to TRBJ1-2; no clear D gene. This CDR3 contains 12 residues. From germline, CDR1 is SGHDT and CDR2 YYEEEE. Deletions cut 3 bases from V and 4 bases from J, with 7 bases between. For the CDR3, the DNA is TGTGCCAGCAGCTATCAACTCTATGGCTACACCTTC. It codes for CASSYQLYGYTF.

DNA for the CDR3: TGTGCCAGCAGACAGGGCTCCTATAATTCACCCCTCCACTTT. It codes for CASRQGSYNSPLHF. This chain joins TRBV6-1 and TRBJ1-6; D might be TRBD1 (6 bases). This CDR3 spans 14 amino acids. Germline assignment: CDR1 MNHNS and CDR2 SASEGT. V lost 6 bases and J lost 0, with 6 bases in between.

The chain joins TRBV6-1 to TRBJ2-1; possible D gene TRBD1, 5 bases. V gave up 2 bases and J gave up 0 bases, with 11 bases separating them. Per the germline V gene, CDR1 is MNHNS and CDR2 is SASEGT. The CDR3 has 16 residues. DNA of the CDR3: TGTGCCAGCAGTGAAATGAAGGGGTCCTCCTACAATGAGCAGTTCTTC. Its protein is CASSEMKGSSYNEQFF.

This clone was detected a few times. The chain couples TRBV7-9 to TRBJ1-4, with 9 nucleotides matching TRBD1. CDR3 length equals 17 residues. J lost 5 bases, V lost 0 bases, and 7 bases had no gene match. Germline CDR1 reads SEHNR; CDR2 reads FQNEAQ (reference sequence). This CDR3 reads CASSLALVTGGNEKLFF. CDR3 nucleotide sequence: TGTGCCAGCAGCTTAGCGTTGGTGACAGGGGGAAATGAAAAACTGTTTTTT.

The rearrangement uses TRBV19 and TRBJ2-1; D gene unclear. The germline V gene has CDR1 LNHDA and CDR2 SQIVND (reference sequence). This CDR3 is 14 amino acids long. Trimming removed 5 bases at V and 1 base at J, with 9 bases between. The CDR3 is CASSAHQSYNEQFF. The CDR3 DNA sequence: TGTGCCAGTAGTGCCCATCAGTCCTACAATGAGCAGTTCTTC. Full variable domain (missing parts from reference TRBV19 and TRBJ2-1): DGGITQSPKYLFRKEGQNVTLSCEQNLNHDAMYWYRQDPGQGLRLIYYSQIVNDFQKGDIAEGYSVSREKKESFPLTVTSAQKNPTAFYLCASSAHQSYNEQFFGPGTRLTVL.

This clone showed up just a few times. The chain recombines TRBV5-1 with TRBJ2-1, with 11 bases aligning to TRBD2. CDR1 is SGHRS and CDR2 is YFSETQ in the germline V gene. Germline trimming cut 3 bases from V and 2 bases from J; bases unmatched to any gene: 4. This CDR3 spans 16 amino acids. The CDR3: CASSSSLAGAYNEQFF. The DNA of the CDR3 is TGCGCCAGCAGCTCCTCACTAGCGGGAGCCTACAATGAGCAGTTCTTC. The whole variable domain, filled in from reference TRBV5-1 and TRBJ2-1, reads KAGVTQTPRYLIKTRGQQVTLSCSPISGHRSVSWYQQTPGQGLQFLFEYFSETQRNKGNFPGRFSGRQFSNSRSEMNVSTLELGDSALYLCASSSSLAGAYNEQFFGPGTRLTVL.

By share, this clone ranks as medium-sized. The chain couples TRBV7-8 to TRBJ1-3; possible D gene TRBD1, 5 bases. Germline loops: CDR1 SGHVS, CDR2 FQNEAQ. The CDR3 sequence is 15 residues long. The germline V and J ends were trimmed by 4 bases and 6 bases, with 16 bases remaining between them. CDR3 DNA sequence: TGTGCCAGCAGCTCCCGAGGTGGAGGGGCAAACACCATATATTTT. Protein product: CASSSRGGGANTIYF.

This clone was seen a handful of times. DNA of the CDR3: TGTGCCAGCAGTTTCTCCGGACGCAGGGGAGATGGCTACACCTTC. Encoded protein: CASSFSGRRGDGYTF. The chain links TRBV6-6 to TRBJ1-2, with D possibly TRBD1 on 6 matching bases. V was shortened by 4 bases and J by 6 bases, with 18 bases between the two germline ends. Germline values: CDR1 MNHNY, CDR2 SVGAGI (reference sequence). The CDR3 is 15 amino acids.

The rearrangement joins TRBV29-1 to TRBJ1-1; unclear D gene. The CDR3 is 14 amino acids. Per the germline V gene, CDR1 is SQVTM and CDR2 is ANQGSEA. V dropped 5 bases and J dropped 1 base, with 14 bases sitting between them. In DNA, the CDR3 is TGCAGCGTTACAAGAGGTCATGGGAACACTGAAGCTTTCTTT. Translating gives CSVTRGHGNTEAFF.

Only a few counts were recorded for this clone. V and J are TRBV7-9 and TRBJ2-7, with D possibly TRBD1 on 10 matching bases. This CDR3 contains 18 residues. Germline V gene data show CDR1 as SEHNR and CDR2 as FQNEAQ (reference sequence). V was trimmed by 4 bases and J by 2 bases, leaving 24 bases between them. As DNA, the CDR3 is TGTGCCAGCAGCTCCGGGACAGGGGTTAGCGGGGGAGCCTACGAGCAGTACTTC. Translation gives CASSSGTGVSGGAYEQYF.

The chain couples TRBV29-1 to TRBJ2-1, with 7 bases fitting TRBD2. V lost 8 bases, J lost 2 bases, and 6 bases stayed unmatched. This CDR3 comprises 13 residues. Per germline, CDR1 SQVTM and CDR2 ANQGSEA. Here the CDR3 reads CSSARGAYNEQFF. CDR3 coding DNA: TGCAGCTCGGCCCGGGGGGCCTACAATGAGCAGTTCTTC.

This clone turned up a few times. The chain has TRBV7-2 and TRBJ2-7, with D maybe TRBD1 (6 bases). The CDR3 spans 17 residues. CDR1 is SGHTA and CDR2 is FQGNSA in the germline V gene. V was trimmed by 0 bases and J by 3 bases, leaving 18 bases between them. CDR3 in amino acids: CASSLAVLGQSVYEQYF. CDR3 DNA: TGTGCCAGCAGCTTAGCGGTATTAGGACAGTCGGTCTACGAGCAGTACTTC.

The table lists this clone with a few counts. This chain joins TRBV6-1 and TRBJ2-3; D is unresolved. V gave up 7 bases and J gave up 2 bases, with 16 bases separating them. This CDR3 is built from 15 residues. CDR1 MNHNS and CDR2 SASEGT come from the germline V gene. CDR3 nucleotides: TGTGCCAGCATAACCCGCGGAGTACACACAGATACGCAGTATTTT. Residues: CASITRGVHTDTQYF.

The genes are TRBV5-4 and TRBJ2-2; possibly TRBD1 for D (6 bases). Germline V gene lookup returns CDR1 SGHNT and CDR2 YYREEE (reference sequence). Trimming took 4 bases from V and 2 from J, leaving 18 bases between them. There are 17 residues in the CDR3. The CDR3 region is CASSGGPRGENTGELFF. In DNA, the CDR3 is TGTGCCAGCAGCGGGGGCCCGAGGGGCGAAAACACCGGGGAGCTGTTTTTT.

The sample holds one count of this clone. The chain employs TRBV12-5 and TRBJ1-1; a weak D match, TRBD1 (5 bases). This CDR3 is built from 15 residues. Germline V gene lookup returns CDR1 LGHNT and CDR2 FRNRAP. V was trimmed by 0 bases and J by 8 bases, leaving 16 bases between them. CDR3 residues: CASGLVQAGQGEAFF. The DNA of the CDR3 is TGTGCTAGTGGTTTGGTACAGGCAGGGCAAGGGGAAGCTTTCTTT.

There are a few counts of this clone. This chain joins TRBV6-5 and TRBJ2-3, with TRBD2 matching 10 bases. CDR3 length equals 16 residues. Germline trimming cut 1 base from V and 4 bases from J; bases unmatched to any gene: 5. In germline, CDR1 is MNHEY, CDR2 SVGAGI. CDR3 region: CASSYLRSGGADTQYF. For the CDR3, the DNA is TGTGCCAGCAGTTACTTGAGAAGCGGGGGGGCAGATACGCAGTATTTT.

The chain joins TRBV5-1 to TRBJ2-1; TRBD2 matches at 10 bases. CDR1 SGHRS and CDR2 YFSETQ come from the germline V gene. This CDR3 is built from 15 residues. Unmatched junction bases numbered 0, after V lost 2 bases and J lost 1 base. CDR3: CASSLLAGSYNEQFF. In DNA, the CDR3 is TGCGCCAGCAGCTTACTAGCGGGATCCTACAATGAGCAGTTCTTC.

This clone occurred once. The chain employs TRBV19 and TRBJ1-2, with D unclear. This CDR3 contains 12 residues. The ends were cut back, 7 bases at V and 3 bases at J, with 9 bases in the middle. Germline V gene data show CDR1 as LNHDA and CDR2 as SQIVND (reference sequence). CDR3 in DNA: TGTGCCAGTACGTCAGTTTACTATGGCTACACCTTC. Amino acid sequence: CASTSVYYGYTF.

This clone was recorded a few times. The chain has TRBV6-5 and TRBJ1-1, with D perhaps TRBD1 (5 bases). There are 15 residues in the CDR3. Germline V gene data show CDR1 as MNHEY and CDR2 as SVGAGI. V dropped 2 bases and J dropped 0 bases, with 10 bases sitting between them. CDR3 loop: CASSYNGQLNTEAFF. DNA for the CDR3: TGTGCCAGCAGTTACAATGGACAACTGAACACTGAAGCTTTCTTT.

On this clone itself: At one end, the junction sequence differs from germline, possibly due to a read error. This sample also contains other DNA sequences that code for the same CDR3. V usage is TRBV19 and J usage is TRBJ1-1; 7 nucleotides align to TRBD1. The CDR3 loop spans 16 amino acids. From germline, CDR1 is LNHDA and CDR2 SQIVND (reference sequence). This CDR3 is CASKHRETGLHTEAFF. The CDR3, as DNA: TGTGCCAGTAAGCACCGTGAGACAGGGCTGCACACTGAAGCCTTCTTT.